The TCR beta chain under discussion was sequenced for a study of blood T cells in healthy people across ages. Study-wide results and limits: Donors of long life had a larger count of naive CD4+ cells and greater diversity than aged donors. Any changes in expanded clonotypes were possibly confounded, as donor CMV status remained unknown.

As to this clonotype: The antigen is unknown.

Then a second PCR, running roughly 6 to 11 cycles, was carried out with a sample-barcoded 5' primer and a J-beta primer mix. Carrying 12 random nucleotides, a template-switch adaptor labeled each individual cDNA molecule. TCRdb independently ran MiXCR on the 5' RACE reads; one entry per CDR3 protein. Of 720,000 or so distinct CDR3 sequences in the sample, around 41% are singletons; the top ten hold about 32%. Trimming cost V 7 bases and J 2 bases; bases outside gene matches: 2. Germline CDR1 reads LNHDA; CDR2 reads SQIVND (reference sequence). The CDR3 runs to 13 residues. The chain uses TRBV19 and TRBJ1-3, with TRBD1 matching over 7 bases. The TCR comes from a man older than 75 in good health. The material sequenced was blood. This CDR3 is CASKTGPGNTIYF. For the CDR3, the DNA is TGTGCCAGTAAGACAGGGCCTGGAAACACCATATATTTT.